Reported below is one T cell receptor (beta chain). Its cognate antigen is unknown. V shed 5 bases and J shed 4 bases, with 17 bases lying between them. Germline CDR1 reads SEHNR; CDR2 reads FQNEAQ (reference sequence). The CDR3 spans 16 residues. The sample is drawn from a study of identical twins. Study conclusions and caveats: In cord blood, abundant beta clonotypes had fewer insertions; memory showed no trend.

In TCRdb, the 5' RACE reads were re-called with MiXCR into one record per CDR3 protein. The sample has hundreds of thousands of distinct CDR3 sequences; 20% to 25% are singletons. These sequences were also reported in another study, on T cells expressing NK-cell markers.

The gene calls are TRBV7-9 and TRBJ1-4, with a tentative D call TRBD1 (5 bases). The sample comprised CD4+ T cells sorted from blood. This TCR was recovered from a woman under 30 in good health. CDR3 residues: CASSGRGDGFNEKLFF. The CDR3 nucleotides are TGTGCCAGCAGCGGCCGCGGGGACGGATTTAATGAAAAACTGTTTTTT. The full variable domain, with the rest looked up from reference TRBV7-9 and TRBJ1-4, is DTGVSQNPRHKITKRGQNVTFRCDPISEHNRLYWYRQTLGQGPEFLTYFQNEAQLEKSRLLSDRFSAERPKGSFSTLEIQRTEQGDSAMYLCASSGRGDGFNEKLFFGSGTQLSVL.